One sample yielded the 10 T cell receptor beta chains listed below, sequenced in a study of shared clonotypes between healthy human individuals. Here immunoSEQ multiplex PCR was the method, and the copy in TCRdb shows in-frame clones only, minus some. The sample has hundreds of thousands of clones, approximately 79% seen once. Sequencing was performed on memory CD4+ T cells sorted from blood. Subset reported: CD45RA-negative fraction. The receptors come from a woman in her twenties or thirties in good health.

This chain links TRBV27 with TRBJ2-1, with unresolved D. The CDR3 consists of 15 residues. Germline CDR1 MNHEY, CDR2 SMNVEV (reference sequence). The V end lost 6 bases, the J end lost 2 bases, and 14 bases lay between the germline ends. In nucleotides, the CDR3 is TGTGCCAGCAGGGTCGTAGTGTCGACCTACAATGAGCAGTTCTTC. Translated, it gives CASRVVVSTYNEQFF.

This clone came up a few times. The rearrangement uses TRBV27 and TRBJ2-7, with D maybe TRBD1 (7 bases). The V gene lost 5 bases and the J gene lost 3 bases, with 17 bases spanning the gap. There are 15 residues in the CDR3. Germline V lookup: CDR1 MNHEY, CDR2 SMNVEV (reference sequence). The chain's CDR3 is CASSLRYRGGYEQYF. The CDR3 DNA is TGTGCCAGCAGTCTTCGATACAGGGGAGGCTACGAGCAGTACTTC.

The CDR3 spells CATGVAETFEQYF. CDR3 coding DNA: TGTGCCACTGGGGTAGCGGAGACTTTCGAGCAGTACTTC. This sequence joins TRBV10-3 and TRBJ2-7; possible D gene TRBD2, 6 bases. V shed 10 bases and J shed 6 bases, with 19 bases lying between them. Per germline, CDR1 ENHRY and CDR2 SYGVKD. This CDR3 contains 13 residues.

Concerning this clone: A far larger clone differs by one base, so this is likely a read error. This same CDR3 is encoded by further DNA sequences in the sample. CDR3 loop: CASSPGTGGTGELFF. The CDR3 DNA sequence: TGCGCCAGCAGCCCAGGGACAGGGGGCACCGGGGAGCTGTTTTTT. The chain recombines TRBV5-1 with TRBJ2-2, with 11 bases matching TRBD1. Looked up from germline, CDR1 is SGHRS and CDR2 is YFSETQ. After removal of 4 bases from V and 4 bases from J, the junction contained 3 bases not matched to a gene. The CDR3 length is 15 residues.

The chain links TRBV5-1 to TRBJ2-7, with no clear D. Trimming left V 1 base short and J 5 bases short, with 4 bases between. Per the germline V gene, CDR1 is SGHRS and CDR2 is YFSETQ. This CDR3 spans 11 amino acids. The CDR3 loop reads CASSLLHEQYF. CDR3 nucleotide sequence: TGCGCCAGCAGCTTGTTGCACGAGCAGTACTTC.

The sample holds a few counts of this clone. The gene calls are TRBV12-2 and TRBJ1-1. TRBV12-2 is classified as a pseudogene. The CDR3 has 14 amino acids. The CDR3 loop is CASRLAKLNTEAFF. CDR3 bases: TGTGCAAGTCGCTTGGCCAAGCTGAACACTGAAGCTTTCTTT.

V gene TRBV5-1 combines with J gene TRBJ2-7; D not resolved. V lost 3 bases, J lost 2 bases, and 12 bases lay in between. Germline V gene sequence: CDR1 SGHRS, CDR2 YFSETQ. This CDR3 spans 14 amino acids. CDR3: CASSYTDLAYEQYF. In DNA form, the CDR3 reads TGCGCCAGCAGCTATACCGACTTAGCCTACGAGCAGTACTTC.

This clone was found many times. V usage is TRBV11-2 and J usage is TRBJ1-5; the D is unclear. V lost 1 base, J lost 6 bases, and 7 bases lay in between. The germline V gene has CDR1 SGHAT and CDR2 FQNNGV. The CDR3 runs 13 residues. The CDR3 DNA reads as TGTGCCAGCAGCTTAGTTACGGGTCAGCCCCAGCATTTT. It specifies CASSLVTGQPQHF.

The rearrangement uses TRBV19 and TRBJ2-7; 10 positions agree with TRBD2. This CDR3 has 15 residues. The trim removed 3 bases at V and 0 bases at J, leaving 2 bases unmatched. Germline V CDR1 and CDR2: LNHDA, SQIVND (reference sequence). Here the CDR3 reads CASSMTSGFSYEQYF. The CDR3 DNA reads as TGTGCCAGTAGTATGACTAGCGGGTTCTCCTACGAGCAGTACTTC.

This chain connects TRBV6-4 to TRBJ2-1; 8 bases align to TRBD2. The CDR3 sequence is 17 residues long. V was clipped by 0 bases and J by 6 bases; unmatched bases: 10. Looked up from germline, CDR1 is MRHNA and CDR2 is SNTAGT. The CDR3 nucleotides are TGTGCCAGCAGTGACTCAGTGAGCGGGAGCAGTGGCAATGAGCAGTTCTTC. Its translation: CASSDSVSGSSGNEQFF.